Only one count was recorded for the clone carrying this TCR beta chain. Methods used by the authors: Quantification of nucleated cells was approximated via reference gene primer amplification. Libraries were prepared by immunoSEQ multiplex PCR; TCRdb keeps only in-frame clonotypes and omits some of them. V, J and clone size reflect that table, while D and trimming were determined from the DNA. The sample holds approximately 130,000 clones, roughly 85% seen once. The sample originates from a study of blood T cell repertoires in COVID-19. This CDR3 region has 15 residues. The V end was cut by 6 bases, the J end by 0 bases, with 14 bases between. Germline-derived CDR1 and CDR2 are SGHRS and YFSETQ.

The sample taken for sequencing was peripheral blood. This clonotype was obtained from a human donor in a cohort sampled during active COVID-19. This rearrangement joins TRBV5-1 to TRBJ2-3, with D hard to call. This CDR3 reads CASKTAPTSTDTQYF. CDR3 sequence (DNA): TGCGCCAGCAAGACTGCCCCCACTAGCACAGATACGCAGTATTTT.